The next 19 T cell receptor beta chains were all read from a single sample in a study of blood T cells in healthy people across ages. A second PCR, run for roughly 7 to 12 cycles, used a sample-barcoded 5' primer plus a J-beta primer mix. TCRdb re-derived calls from the 5' RACE reads in MiXCR, one entry per CDR3 protein. This table has some 1.6 million distinct CDR3 sequences, around 36% appearing once. The sequencing input was blood. Source of these receptors: a woman between 25 and 40 years old in good health.

This clonotype was seen only a few times. This chain joins TRBV21-1 and TRBJ2-5; the D call in the table, TRBD2, was not verified against the DNA. The J call is in doubt because the DNA end fits TRBJ2-7 better. TRBV21-1 is a pseudogene segment. This CDR3 comprises 17 residues. CDR3 sequence reads: CASTETSGRIRVGEQYF. As DNA, the CDR3 is TGTGCCAGCACCGAGACTAGCGGGAGGATTAGGGTCGGCGAGCAGTACTTC.

This clonotype showed up many times. This chain connects TRBV7-2 to TRBJ2-5; D not certain. Trimming took off 2 bases at V and 5 bases at J, with 9 bases between the two ends. Germline lookup yields CDR1 SGHTA and CDR2 FQGNSA. The CDR3 spans 13 residues. The CDR3 DNA sequence: TGTGCCAGCAGCTTAAATTTTCGGGAGACCCAGTACTTC. Its protein is CASSLNFRETQYF.

This clonotype has only a few counts. DNA for the CDR3: TGTGCCAGCAGCATTGGACTTCTCCCAACCTACGAGCAGTACTTC. It codes for CASSIGLLPTYEQYF. The V call is TRBV9, the J call TRBJ2-7; possibly TRBD2 for D (5 bases). The CDR3 has 15 amino acids. CDR1 is SGDLS and CDR2 is YYNGEE in the germline V gene. The V end was cut by 4 bases, the J end by 2 bases, with 16 bases between.

The chain combines TRBV21-1 with TRBJ1-6. TRBV21-1 is a pseudogene. The CDR3 covers 13 residues. The CDR3 loop reads CASSNHRGSPLHF. CDR3 nucleotides: TGTGCCAGCTCCAACCATCGAGGTTCACCCCTCCACTTT.

CDR3 DNA sequence: TGTGCCACCCCTGATCAGCCCCAGCATTTT. Translated, it gives CATPDQPQHF. The chain recombines TRBV24-1 with TRBJ1-5; D unresolved. V was trimmed by 9 bases and J by 5 bases, leaving 4 bases between them. Per germline, CDR1 KGHDR and CDR2 SFDVKD. The CDR3 loop spans 10 amino acids.

Only a few counts were recorded for this clonotype. The genes are TRBV7-2 and TRBJ2-3; weak D call: TRBD2 (6 bases). Germline CDR1 is SGHTA and CDR2 is FQGNSA. V was clipped by 5 bases and J by 4 bases, with 16 bases between them. The CDR3 length is 15 residues. CDR3 sequence reads: CASSLLASSADTQYF. CDR3 nucleotide sequence: TGTGCCAGCAGCCTTCTAGCGAGTAGCGCAGATACGCAGTATTTT.

This clonotype was counted between two and nine times. The V call is TRBV7-9, the J call TRBJ2-7; D gene uncertain. Trimming took 6 bases from V and 1 from J, leaving 7 bases between them. This CDR3 comprises 12 residues. The germline V gene has CDR1 SEHNR and CDR2 FQNEAQ (reference sequence). CDR3 bases: TGTGCCAGCAGGGATCTTTCCTACGAGCAGTACTTC. Amino acids: CASRDLSYEQYF.

The chain combines TRBV15 with TRBJ2-1; no clear D gene. Germline loops: CDR1 LNHNV, CDR2 YYDKDF (reference sequence). The V and J ends lost 0 bases and 10 bases respectively, with 10 bases between them. The CDR3 extends over 13 amino acids. This CDR3 is CATSRDVLTEQFF. The CDR3 coding sequence is TGTGCCACCAGCAGAGATGTGTTGACAGAGCAGTTCTTC.

This clonotype was detected a few times. The J gene is TRBJ2-5, the V gene TRBV2; the D is unclear. Germline loops: CDR1 SNHLY, CDR2 FYNNEI. This CDR3 has 12 amino acids. The V end lost 6 bases, the J end lost 3 bases, and 8 bases lay between the germline ends. The CDR3 sequence: CASRTAKETQYF. The CDR3 coding sequence is TGTGCCAGCAGAACAGCGAAAGAGACCCAGTACTTC.

This rearrangement joins TRBV4-1 to TRBJ2-7; TRBD1 matches 7 bases. The CDR3 length is 15 residues. Germline CDR1 and CDR2: MGHRA and YSYEKL. V lost 5 bases to trimming and J lost 1 base; unmatched junction nucleotides: 8. CDR3: CASSFQTGLSYEQYF. Here the CDR3 DNA reads TGCGCCAGCAGCTTTCAGACAGGGCTATCCTACGAGCAGTACTTC.

The chain is built from TRBV27 and TRBJ2-3; D perhaps matches TRBD2 (6 bases). Germline loops: CDR1 MNHEY, CDR2 SMNVEV (reference sequence). The CDR3 covers 13 residues. V was shortened by 5 bases and J by 8 bases, with 14 bases between the two germline ends. The CDR3 loop is CASSVPGRGTQYF. CDR3 nucleotide sequence: TGTGCCAGCAGTGTACCAGGGCGGGGTACGCAGTATTTT.

This clonotype was seen more than once but under ten times. The chain links TRBV15 to TRBJ2-3; tentative D call: TRBD1 (6 bases). The CDR3 is 14 residues long. V was clipped by 3 bases and J by 2 bases, with 9 bases between them. Per germline, CDR1 LNHNV and CDR2 YYDKDF (reference sequence). CDR3 in DNA: TGTGCCACCAGCAGGCCAGGGGACACAGATACGCAGTATTTT. Translated: CATSRPGDTDTQYF.

This chain uses TRBV12-3 or TRBV12-4 with TRBJ2-7; 8 bases fit TRBD2. V was pared by 7 bases and J by 6 bases, with 8 bases of the junction left unmatched. CDR3 length: 13 residues. CDR3 bases: TGTGCCAGCACCTCGGGACTAGGGCGCGAGCAGTACTTC. It is translated as CASTSGLGREQYF.

The chain links TRBV25-1 to TRBJ2-7; TRBD1 agrees at 9 bases. The CDR3 sequence is 15 residues long. Losses at the gene ends were 2 bases for V and 3 bases for J; bases not matched to a gene: 5. Looked up from germline, CDR1 is MGHDK and CDR2 is SYGVNS. The CDR3 sequence is CASSERGDRVYEQYF. CDR3 sequence (DNA): TGTGCCAGCAGTGAACGAGGGGACAGGGTCTACGAGCAGTACTTC.

The chain links TRBV2 to TRBJ1-5, with D unresolved. The CDR3 is made up of 14 amino acids. Per the germline V gene, CDR1 is SNHLY and CDR2 is FYNNEI. The V end lost 9 bases, the J end lost 0 bases, and 12 bases lay between the germline ends. CDR3 sequence: CARPRRNSNQPQHF. The CDR3 DNA sequence: TGTGCCAGGCCCAGGAGAAATAGCAATCAGCCCCAGCATTTT.

This clonotype was seen a handful of times. This chain uses TRBV6-2 or TRBV6-3 with TRBJ2-1; possibly TRBD1 for D (5 bases). Trimming left V 5 bases short and J 5 bases short, with 10 bases between. The germline CDR1 and CDR2 sequences are MNHEY and SVGEGT. There are 13 residues in the CDR3. The CDR3 region is CASSDSLHNEQFF. CDR3 in DNA: TGTGCCAGCAGTGACAGTTTGCACAATGAGCAGTTCTTC.

The gene calls are TRBV20-1 and TRBJ1-6; D is unclear. CDR3 length equals 14 residues. The ends were cut back, 0 bases at V and 15 bases at J, with 18 bases in the middle. Germline V gene lookup returns CDR1 DFQATT and CDR2 SNEGSKA (reference sequence). CDR3 in amino acids: CSARDSAGRVYLHF. The CDR3 nucleotides read TGCAGTGCTAGAGATAGCGCCGGTCGCGTTTACCTCCACTTT.

The chain is built from TRBV20-1 and TRBJ2-3, with TRBD2 identical over 12 bases. CDR1 and CDR2 (germline): DFQATT, SNEGSKA (reference sequence). The CDR3 runs 15 residues. V was clipped by 5 bases and J by 7 bases; unmatched bases: 10. CDR3 region: CSAPPTSGGSHTQYF. DNA of the CDR3: TGCAGTGCTCCTCCGACTAGCGGGGGAAGTCATACGCAGTATTTT.

In this sample, this clonotype turned up many times. The chain carries TRBV29-1 and TRBJ2-7, with a weak D call TRBD1 (5 bases). In germline, CDR1 is SQVTM, CDR2 ANQGSEA. The CDR3 is 13 amino acids. Trimming left V 4 bases short and J 6 bases short, with 16 bases between. The CDR3 loop reads CSVAGQGVGEQYF. For the CDR3, the DNA is TGCAGCGTTGCAGGGCAGGGTGTCGGCGAGCAGTACTTC.